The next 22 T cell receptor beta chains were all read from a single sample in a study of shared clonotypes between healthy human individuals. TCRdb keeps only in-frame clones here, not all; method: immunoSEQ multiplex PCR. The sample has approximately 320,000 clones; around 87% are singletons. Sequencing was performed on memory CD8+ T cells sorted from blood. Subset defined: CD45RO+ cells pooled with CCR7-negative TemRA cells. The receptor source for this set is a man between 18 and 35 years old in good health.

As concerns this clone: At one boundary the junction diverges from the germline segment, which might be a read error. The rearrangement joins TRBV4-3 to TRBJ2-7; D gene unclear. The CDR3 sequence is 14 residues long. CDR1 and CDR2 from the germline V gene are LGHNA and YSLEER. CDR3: CASSQDTDSYELYF. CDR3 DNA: TGCGCCAGCAGCCAAGATACTGACTCCTACGAGCTGTACTTC.

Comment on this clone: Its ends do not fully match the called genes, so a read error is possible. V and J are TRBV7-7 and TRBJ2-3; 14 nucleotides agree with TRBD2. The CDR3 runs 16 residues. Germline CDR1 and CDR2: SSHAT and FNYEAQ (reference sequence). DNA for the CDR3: TGTGCTAGCAGCTTAGGACTAGCGGGAGGCTCAGATACGCAGTATTTT. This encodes CASSLGLAGGSDTQYF.

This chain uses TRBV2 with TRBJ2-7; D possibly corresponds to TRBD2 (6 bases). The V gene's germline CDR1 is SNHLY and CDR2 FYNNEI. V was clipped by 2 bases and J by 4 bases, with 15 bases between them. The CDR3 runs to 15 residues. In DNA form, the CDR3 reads TGTGCCAGCAGTGAACTCCCGGGACTCACGTACGAGCAGTACTTC. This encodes CASSELPGLTYEQYF.

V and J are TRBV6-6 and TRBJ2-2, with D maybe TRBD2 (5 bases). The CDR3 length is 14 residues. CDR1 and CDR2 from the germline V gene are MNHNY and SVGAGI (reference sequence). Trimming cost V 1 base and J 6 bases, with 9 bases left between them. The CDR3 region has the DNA TGTGCCAGCAGTTACTACGGGGATGCCGGGGAGCTGTTTTTT. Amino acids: CASSYYGDAGELFF.

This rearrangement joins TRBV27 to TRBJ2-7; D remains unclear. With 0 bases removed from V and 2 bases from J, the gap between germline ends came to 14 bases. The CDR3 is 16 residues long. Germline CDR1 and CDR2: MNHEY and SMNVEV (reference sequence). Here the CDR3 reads CASSLSIVSSTYEQYF. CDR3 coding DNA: TGTGCCAGCAGTTTATCGATCGTCAGTTCGACCTACGAGCAGTACTTC.

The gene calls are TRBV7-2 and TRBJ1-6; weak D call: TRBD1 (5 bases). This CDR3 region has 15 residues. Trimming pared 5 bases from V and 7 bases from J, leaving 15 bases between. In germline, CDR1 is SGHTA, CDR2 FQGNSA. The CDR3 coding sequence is TGTGCCAGCAGCACCGTGGACGCAGGGAATTCACCCCTCCACTTT. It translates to CASSTVDAGNSPLHF.

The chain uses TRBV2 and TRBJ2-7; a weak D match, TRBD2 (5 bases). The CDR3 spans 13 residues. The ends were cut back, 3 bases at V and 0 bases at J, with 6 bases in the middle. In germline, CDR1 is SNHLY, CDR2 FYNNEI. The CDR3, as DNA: TGTGCCAGCAGTGACGGGATCTCCTACGAGCAGTACTTC. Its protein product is CASSDGISYEQYF.

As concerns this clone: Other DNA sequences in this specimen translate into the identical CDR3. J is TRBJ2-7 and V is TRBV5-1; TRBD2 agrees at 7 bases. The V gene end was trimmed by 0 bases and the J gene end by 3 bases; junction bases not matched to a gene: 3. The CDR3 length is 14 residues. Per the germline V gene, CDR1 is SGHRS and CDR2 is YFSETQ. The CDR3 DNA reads TGCGCCAGCAGCTTGGCGACTAGCAGCTACGAGCAGTACTTC. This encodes CASSLATSSYEQYF.

For the CDR3, the DNA is TGCGCCAGCAGTTGGACGGGGGATCAGCCCCAGCATTTT. It yields the protein CASSWTGDQPQHF. V is TRBV10-2 and J is TRBJ1-5; perhaps TRBD1 as D (5 bases). Trimming removed 5 bases from V and 5 bases from J, with 10 bases in between. Germline V gene sequence: CDR1 WSHSY, CDR2 SAAADI. The CDR3 length is 13 residues.

In DNA form, the CDR3 reads TGTGCCAGCCGAGGAGGGTTTGCCCTGAACACTGAAGCTTTCTTT. Its protein product is CASRGGFALNTEAFF. The rearrangement joins TRBV7-9 to TRBJ1-1; D gene uncertain. Germline V lookup: CDR1 SEHNR, CDR2 FQNEAQ (reference sequence). The CDR3 totals 15 residues. Trimming stripped 8 bases from V and 0 bases from J, with 16 bases between.

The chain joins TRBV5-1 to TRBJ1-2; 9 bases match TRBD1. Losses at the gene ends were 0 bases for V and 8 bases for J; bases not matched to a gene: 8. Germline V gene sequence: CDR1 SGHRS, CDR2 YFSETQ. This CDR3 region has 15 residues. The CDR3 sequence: CASSLADRGALGYTF. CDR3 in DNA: TGCGCCAGCAGCTTGGCGGACAGGGGAGCGTTAGGCTACACCTTC. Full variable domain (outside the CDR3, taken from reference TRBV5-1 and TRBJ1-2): KAGVTQTPRYLIKTRGQQVTLSCSPISGHRSVSWYQQTPGQGLQFLFEYFSETQRNKGNFPGRFSGRQFSNSRSEMNVSTLELGDSALYLCASSLADRGALGYTFGSGTRLTVV.

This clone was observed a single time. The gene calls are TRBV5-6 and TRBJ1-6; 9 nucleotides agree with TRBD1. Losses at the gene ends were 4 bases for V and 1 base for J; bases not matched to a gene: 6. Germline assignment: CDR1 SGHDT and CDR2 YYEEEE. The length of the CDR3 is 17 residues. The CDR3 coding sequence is TGTGCCAGCAGCCCTGAGGGACAGGGATCCTATAATTCACCCCTCCACTTT. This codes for CASSPEGQGSYNSPLHF.

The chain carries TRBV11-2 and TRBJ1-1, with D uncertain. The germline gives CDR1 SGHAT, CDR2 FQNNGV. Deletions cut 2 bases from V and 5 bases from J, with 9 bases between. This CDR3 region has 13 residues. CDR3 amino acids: CASSLMSGTEAFF. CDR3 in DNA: TGTGCCAGCAGCTTAATGTCGGGGACTGAAGCTTTCTTT.

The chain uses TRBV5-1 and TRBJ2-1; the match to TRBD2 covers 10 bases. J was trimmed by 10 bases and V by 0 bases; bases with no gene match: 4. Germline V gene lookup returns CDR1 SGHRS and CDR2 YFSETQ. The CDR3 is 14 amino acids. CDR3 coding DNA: TGCGCCAGCAGCTTGGTGCTAGCGGGAGACGAGCAGTTCTTC. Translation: CASSLVLAGDEQFF. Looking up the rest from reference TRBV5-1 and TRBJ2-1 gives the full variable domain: KAGVTQTPRYLIKTRGQQVTLSCSPISGHRSVSWYQQTPGQGLQFLFEYFSETQRNKGNFPGRFSGRQFSNSRSEMNVSTLELGDSALYLCASSLVLAGDEQFFGPGTRLTVL.

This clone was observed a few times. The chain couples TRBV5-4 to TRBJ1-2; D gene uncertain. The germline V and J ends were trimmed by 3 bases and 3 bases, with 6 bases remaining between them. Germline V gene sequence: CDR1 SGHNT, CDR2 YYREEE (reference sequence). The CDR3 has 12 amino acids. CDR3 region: CASSSGHYGYTF. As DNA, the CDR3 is TGTGCCAGCAGCTCCGGACACTATGGCTACACCTTC.

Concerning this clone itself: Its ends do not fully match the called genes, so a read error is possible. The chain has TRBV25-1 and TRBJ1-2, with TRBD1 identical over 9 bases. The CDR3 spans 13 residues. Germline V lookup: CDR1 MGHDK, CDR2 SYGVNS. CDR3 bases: TGTGCCAGCTCCGGGACAGGGAACTCTGGCTACACCTTC. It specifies CASSGTGNSGYTF.

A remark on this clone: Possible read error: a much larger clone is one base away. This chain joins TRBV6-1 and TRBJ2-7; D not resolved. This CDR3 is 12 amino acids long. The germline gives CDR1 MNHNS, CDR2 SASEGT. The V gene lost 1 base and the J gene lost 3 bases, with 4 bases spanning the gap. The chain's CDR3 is CASSEDNYEQYF. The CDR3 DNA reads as TGTGCCAGCAGTGAAGACAACTACGAGCAGTACTTC.

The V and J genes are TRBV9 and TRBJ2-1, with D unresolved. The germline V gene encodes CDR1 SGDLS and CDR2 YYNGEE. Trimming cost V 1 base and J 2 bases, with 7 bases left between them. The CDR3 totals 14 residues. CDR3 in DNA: TGTGCCAGCAGCGTAAGCGAGACCTACAATGAGCAGTTCTTC. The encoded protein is CASSVSETYNEQFF.

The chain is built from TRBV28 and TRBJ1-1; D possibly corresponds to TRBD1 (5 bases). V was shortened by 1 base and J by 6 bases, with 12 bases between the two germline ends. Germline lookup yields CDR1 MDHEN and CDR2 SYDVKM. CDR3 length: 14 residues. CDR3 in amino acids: CASSLFGAGAEAFF. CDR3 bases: TGTGCCAGCAGTTTATTTGGGGCGGGAGCTGAAGCTTTCTTT.

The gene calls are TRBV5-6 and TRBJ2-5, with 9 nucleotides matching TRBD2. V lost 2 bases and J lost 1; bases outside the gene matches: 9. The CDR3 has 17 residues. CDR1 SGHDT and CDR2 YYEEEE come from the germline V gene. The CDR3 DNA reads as TGTGCCAGCAGCTTCGCGCCGGGGCGGGAGGGCCAAGAGACCCAGTACTTC. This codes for CASSFAPGREGQETQYF.

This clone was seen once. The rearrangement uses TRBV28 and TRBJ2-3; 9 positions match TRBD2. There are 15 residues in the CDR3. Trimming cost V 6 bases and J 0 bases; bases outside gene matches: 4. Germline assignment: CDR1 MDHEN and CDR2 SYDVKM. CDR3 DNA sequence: TGTGCCAGCAGACATACTAGCGGGAGCACAGATACGCAGTATTTT. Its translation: CASRHTSGSTDTQYF.

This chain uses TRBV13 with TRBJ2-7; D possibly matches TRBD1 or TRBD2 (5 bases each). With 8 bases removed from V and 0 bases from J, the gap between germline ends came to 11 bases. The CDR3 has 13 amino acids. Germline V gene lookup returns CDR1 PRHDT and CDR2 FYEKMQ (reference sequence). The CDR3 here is CASSPGTSYEQYF. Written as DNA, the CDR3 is TGTGCCAGCTCCCCGGGGACCTCCTACGAGCAGTACTTC.